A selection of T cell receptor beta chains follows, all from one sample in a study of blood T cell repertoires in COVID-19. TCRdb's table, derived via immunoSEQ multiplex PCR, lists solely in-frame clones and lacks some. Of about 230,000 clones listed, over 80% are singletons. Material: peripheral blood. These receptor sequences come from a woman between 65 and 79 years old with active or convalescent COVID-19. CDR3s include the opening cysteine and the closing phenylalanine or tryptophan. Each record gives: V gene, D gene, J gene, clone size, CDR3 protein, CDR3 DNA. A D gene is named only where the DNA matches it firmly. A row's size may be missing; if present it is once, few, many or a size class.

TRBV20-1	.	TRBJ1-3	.	CSASIPNLGNTIYF	TGCAGTGCTAGTATCCCTAACCTTGGAAACACCATATATTTT
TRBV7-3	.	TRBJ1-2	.	CASSRRGDGYTF	TGTGCCAGCAGTCGTCGGGGGGATGGCTACACCTTC
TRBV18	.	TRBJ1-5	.	CASSPFDGDQPQHF	TGTGCCAGCTCACCATTTGACGGAGATCAGCCCCAGCATTTT
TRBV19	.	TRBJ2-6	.	CASSIDRQGLTGANVLTF	TGTGCCAGTAGTATAGATCGGCAGGGGCTAACGGGGGCCAACGTCCTGACTTTC
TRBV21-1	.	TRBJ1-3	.	CASSKSAPRSGNTIYF	TGTGCCAGCAGCAAGTCGGCCCCTAGAAGTGGAAACACCATATATTTT
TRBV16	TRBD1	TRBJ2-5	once	CASSFQAQGQETQYF	TGTGCCAGCAGCTTCCAGGCACAGGGGCAAGAGACCCAGTACTTC
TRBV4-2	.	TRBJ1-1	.	CASSLGGRTEAFF	TGTGCCAGCAGCCTGGGAGGAAGGACTGAAGCTTTCTTT
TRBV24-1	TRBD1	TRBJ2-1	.	CATSDPGTGGDEQFF	TGTGCCACCAGTGACCCCGGGACAGGGGGAGATGAGCAGTTCTTC
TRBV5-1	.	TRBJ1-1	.	CASSPRVGARGSFF	TGCGCCAGCAGCCCCCGGGTAGGGGCACGGGGGAGTTTCTTT
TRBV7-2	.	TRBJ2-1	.	CASSSVRGADIHEQFF	TGTGCCAGCAGCTCCGTCCGGGGGGCCGATATCCATGAGCAGTTCTTC
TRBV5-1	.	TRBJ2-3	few	CASLTGDSTDTQYF	TGCGCCAGCCTCACGGGGGATTCCACAGATACGCAGTATTTT
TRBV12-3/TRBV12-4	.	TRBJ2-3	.	CASSRSVTDTQYF	TGTGCCAGCAGTCGTAGCGTCACAGATACGCAGTATTTT
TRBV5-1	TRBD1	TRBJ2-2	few	CASSALTGPGELFF	TGCGCCAGCAGCGCCCTGACAGGGCCCGGGGAGCTGTTTTTT
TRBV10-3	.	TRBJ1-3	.	CAISGQTGNTIYF	TGTGCCATCAGTGGACAGACTGGAAACACCATATATTTT
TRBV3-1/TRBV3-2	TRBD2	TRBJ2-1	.	CASSLGTSGSNEQFF	TGTGCCAGCAGCCTCGGGACTAGCGGGAGCAATGAGCAGTTCTTC
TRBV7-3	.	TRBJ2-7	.	CASSPGEPSEQYF	TGTGCCAGCAGCCCCGGTGAACCTAGCGAGCAGTACTTC
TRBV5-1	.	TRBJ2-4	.	CASSQETGTPKNIQYF	TGCGCCAGCAGCCAAGAGACAGGTACTCCCAAAAACATTCAGTACTTC
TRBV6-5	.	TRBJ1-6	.	CASRFQGGQNSPLHF	TGTGCCAGCAGATTTCAGGGTGGCCAAAATTCACCCCTCCACTTT
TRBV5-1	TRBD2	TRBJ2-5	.	CASSLQGGRETQYF	TGCGCCAGCAGCTTACAGGGCGGGAGGGAGACCCAGTACTTC
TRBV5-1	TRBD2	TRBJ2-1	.	CASSTGLVYNEQFF	TGCGCCAGCAGCACCGGACTAGTTTACAATGAGCAGTTCTTC
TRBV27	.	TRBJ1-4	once	CASSPSAGGELFF	TGTGCCAGCAGCCCCTCTGCTGGCGGAGAACTGTTTTTT
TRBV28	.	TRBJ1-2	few	CASSSNYGYTF	TGTGCCAGCAGCTCGAACTATGGCTACACCTTC
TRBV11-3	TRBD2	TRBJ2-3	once	CASSLDTSGDTQYF	TGTGCCAGCAGCTTAGACACTAGCGGTGATACGCAGTATTTT
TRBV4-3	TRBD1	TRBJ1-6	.	CASSQRQGYNSPLHF	TGCGCCAGCAGCCAGCGACAGGGGTATAATTCACCCCTCCACTTT
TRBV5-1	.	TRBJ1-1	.	CASSFLGAGVNTEAFF	TGCGCCAGCAGCTTTTTGGGGGCCGGGGTGAACACTGAAGCTTTCTTT
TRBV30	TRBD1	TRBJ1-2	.	CAWSGQGYGYTF	TGTGCCTGGAGTGGACAGGGCTATGGCTACACCTTC
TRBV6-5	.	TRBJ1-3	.	CASSHGQSSGNTIYF	TGTGCCAGCAGCCACGGACAGTCCTCTGGAAACACCATATATTTT
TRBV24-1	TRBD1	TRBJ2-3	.	CATSDSWTGTDTQYF	TGTGCCACCAGTGATTCTTGGACAGGAACAGATACGCAGTATTTT
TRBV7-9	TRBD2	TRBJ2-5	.	CASSDRTSGGDLGAQYF	TGTGCCAGCAGCGACCGCACTAGCGGGGGCGACCTTGGGGCCCAGTACTTC
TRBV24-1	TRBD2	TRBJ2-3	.	CATSDPMTSGRRDTQYF	TGTGCCACCAGTGACCCCATGACTAGCGGGAGAAGGGATACGCAGTATTTT
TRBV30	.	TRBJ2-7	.	CAWSATFYEQYF	TGTGCCTGGAGTGCCACTTTCTACGAGCAGTACTTC
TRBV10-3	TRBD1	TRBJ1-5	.	CAISADRENQPQHF	TGTGCCATCAGTGCTGACAGGGAGAATCAGCCCCAGCATTTT
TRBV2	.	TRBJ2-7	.	CASSPDSYYEQYF	TGTGCCAGCAGCCCGGACAGTTACTACGAGCAGTACTTC
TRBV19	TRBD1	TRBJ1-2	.	CASSPGQGAVGYGYTF	TGTGCCAGTAGCCCGGGACAGGGGGCAGTAGGGTATGGCTACACCTTC
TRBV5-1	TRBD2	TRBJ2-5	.	CASSLAGGYQETQYF	TGCGCCAGCAGCCTGGCGGGGGGATATCAAGAGACCCAGTACTTC
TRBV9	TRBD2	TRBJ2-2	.	CASSGGGTANTGELFF	TGTGCCAGCAGCGGCGGGGGAACCGCGAACACCGGGGAGCTGTTTTTT
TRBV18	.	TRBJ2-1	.	CASSAWGRSYNEQFF	TGTGCCAGCTCAGCTTGGGGGAGGTCCTACAATGAGCAGTTCTTC
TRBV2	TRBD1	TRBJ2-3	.	CASRTGADTQYF	TGTGCCAGTAGGACAGGGGCAGATACGCAGTATTTT
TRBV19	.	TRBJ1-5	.	CASSIGPRAAAPQHF	TGTGCCAGTAGTATAGGCCCCAGGGCGGCCGCGCCCCAGCATTTT
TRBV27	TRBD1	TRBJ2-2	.	CASSLEVGQGSGELFF	TGTGCCAGCAGTTTAGAGGTCGGACAGGGTTCCGGGGAGCTGTTTTTT
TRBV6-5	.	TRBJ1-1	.	CASRTGGLGNTEAFF	TGTGCCAGCAGGACGGGGGGTTTGGGAAACACTGAAGCTTTCTTT
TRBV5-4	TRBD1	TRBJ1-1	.	CASSLPGGNTEAFF	TGTGCCAGCAGCTTGCCAGGGGGAAACACTGAAGCTTTCTTT